These 22 T cell receptor beta chains were all obtained from the same sample, sequenced in a study of T cell responses to AZD1222 COVID-19 vaccine. Generated by immunoSEQ multiplex PCR, the TCRdb table keeps only in-frame clones and is missing some. The sample records approximately 140,000 clones, under 95% being singletons. The sequences come from peripheral blood, collected 28 days after the second AZD1222 dose. All receptors derive from an adult who received the AZD1222 COVID-19 vaccine.

The chain joins TRBV29-1 to TRBJ2-1; TRBD1 might be the D (5 bases). CDR1 is SQVTM and CDR2 is ANQGSEA in the germline V gene. This CDR3 comprises 10 residues. V was pared by 7 bases and J by 9 bases, with 10 bases between. CDR3 in DNA: TGCAGCGACGGACATTTTGAGCAGTTCTTC. It is translated as CSDGHFEQFF.

The V call is TRBV18, the J call TRBJ1-1; D remains ambiguous. Trimming took off 6 bases at V and 5 bases at J, with 19 bases between the two ends. CDR3 length: 15 amino acids. The germline gives CDR1 KGHSH, CDR2 LQKENI. CDR3 nucleotide sequence: TGTGCCAGCTCGCACCCGGACGCGGGTCGGACTGAAGCTTTCTTT. Protein sequence: CASSHPDAGRTEAFF. The full variable domain, rest sourced from reference TRBV18 and TRBJ1-1, is NAGVMQNPRHLVRRRGQEARLRCSPMKGHSHVYWYRQLPEEGLKFMVYLQKENIIDESGMPKERFSAEFPKEGPSILRIQQVVRGDSAAYFCASSHPDAGRTEAFFGQGTRLTVV.

The rearrangement joins TRBV11-1 to TRBJ2-1; the D is unclear. This CDR3 comprises 13 residues. V was pared by 5 bases and J by 6 bases, with 11 bases between. The germline V gene encodes CDR1 SGHAT and CDR2 FQDESV (reference sequence). CDR3: CASSSRPGNEQFF. CDR3 nucleotide sequence: TGTGCCAGCAGCAGCCGACCGGGCAATGAGCAGTTCTTC.

A remark on this clone: This sample also contains other DNA sequences that code for the same CDR3. The chain combines TRBV3-1 (or the pseudogene TRBV3-2) with TRBJ2-7, with 7 bases fitting TRBD2. After removal of 4 bases from V and 1 base from J, the junction contained 1 base not matched to a gene. CDR1 LGHDT and CDR2 YNNKEL come from the germline V gene (reference sequence). The CDR3 covers 13 residues. The CDR3 reads CASSRAGSYEQYF. The CDR3 nucleotides are TGTGCCAGCAGCCGAGCGGGATCCTACGAGCAGTACTTC.

The chain links TRBV10-3 to TRBJ2-2; 7 nucleotides match TRBD1. From germline, CDR1 is ENHRY and CDR2 SYGVKD. Trimming at V came to 4 bases and at J to 6 bases, leaving 8 bases not matched to a gene. This CDR3 has 15 residues. CDR3: CAISVDRVGPGELFF. In DNA, the CDR3 is TGTGCCATCAGTGTAGACAGGGTTGGACCCGGGGAGCTGTTTTTT.

The chain links TRBV6-5 to TRBJ1-5; TRBD1 aligns across 7 bases. Trimming took 5 bases from V and 1 from J; bases not matched to a gene: 5. The CDR3 extends over 15 amino acids. Per the germline V gene, CDR1 is MNHEY and CDR2 is SVGAGI. CDR3 nucleotides: TGTGCCAGCAGTCCGACAGGGCCCAGCAATCAGCCCCAGCATTTT. This translates into CASSPTGPSNQPQHF.

The chain links TRBV7-8 to TRBJ2-2; 11 bases are shared with TRBD2. Germline V gene sequence: CDR1 SGHVS, CDR2 FQNEAQ. The J segment lost 7 bases and the V segment lost 5 bases, leaving 9 bases of the junction unmatched. The CDR3 has 16 residues. CDR3 nucleotide sequence: TGTGCCAGCAGCCCCTTAGCGGGAGGGCCCGGCGGGGAGCTGTTTTTT. It yields the protein CASSPLAGGPGGELFF.

J is TRBJ1-2 and V is TRBV29-1; D is unresolved. This CDR3 is built from 13 residues. CDR1 SQVTM and CDR2 ANQGSEA come from the germline V gene. V was trimmed by 3 bases and J by 3 bases, leaving 11 bases between them. CDR3 loop: CSVEPLFYYGYTF. The CDR3 DNA sequence: TGCAGCGTTGAGCCCCTTTTCTACTATGGCTACACCTTC.

The chain couples TRBV6-2 or TRBV6-3 to TRBJ2-2, with 11 bases fitting TRBD2. This CDR3 has 18 amino acids. The V gene end was trimmed by 6 bases and the J gene end by 1 base; junction bases not matched to a gene: 10. Germline loops: CDR1 MNHEY, CDR2 SVGEGT. The CDR3 DNA is TGTGCCAGCAGCCCAGTTAGCGGGAGGGCCGGGAACACCGGGGAGCTGTTTTTT. This translates into CASSPVSGRAGNTGELFF.

The J gene is TRBJ2-5, the V gene TRBV4-3; TRBD1 is a possible D gene (5 bases). There are 14 residues in the CDR3. Germline CDR1 LGHNA, CDR2 YSLEER. The germline V and J ends were trimmed by 4 bases and 2 bases, with 11 bases remaining between them. The CDR3 coding sequence is TGCGCCAGCAGCCCTACGACAGCGCAAGAGACCCAGTACTTC. This gives the protein CASSPTTAQETQYF.

The chain combines TRBV9 with TRBJ1-1; no definite D call. This CDR3 has 14 residues. Germline CDR1 is SGDLS and CDR2 is YYNGEE. Trimming removed 2 bases from V and 5 bases from J, with 13 bases in between. The CDR3 nucleotides are TGTGCCAGCAGCGTTATGTACGGGAATACTGAAGCTTTCTTT. Translation gives CASSVMYGNTEAFF. Using reference TRBV9 and TRBJ1-1 for the parts outside the CDR3, the full variable domain is DSGVTQTPKHLITATGQRVTLRCSPRSGDLSVYWYQQSLDQGLQFLIQYYNGEERAKGNILERFSAQQFPDLHSELNLSSLELGDSALYFCASSVMYGNTEAFFGQGTRLTVV.

This chain uses TRBV5-4 with TRBJ2-3; 10 bases match TRBD2. The V gene end was trimmed by 0 bases and the J gene end by 3 bases; junction bases not matched to a gene: 7. The germline V gene has CDR1 SGHNT and CDR2 YYREEE (reference sequence). There are 17 residues in the CDR3. The chain's CDR3 is CASSLGAGGPGTDTQYF. CDR3 bases: TGTGCCAGCAGCTTGGGAGCGGGAGGGCCGGGGACAGATACGCAGTATTTT. The variable domain in full, with the rest retrieved from reference TRBV5-4 and TRBJ2-3, is ETGVTQSPTHLIKTRGQQVTLRCSSQSGHNTVSWYQQALGQGPQFIFQYYREEENGRGNFPPRFSGLQFPNYSSELNVNALELDDSALYLCASSLGAGGPGTDTQYFGPGTRLTVL.

The V call is TRBV11-3, the J call TRBJ1-2; 7 bases line up with TRBD1. Germline assignment: CDR1 SGHNT and CDR2 YENEEA. The CDR3 loop spans 14 amino acids. The trim removed 5 bases at V and 8 bases at J, leaving 11 bases unmatched. For the CDR3, the DNA is TGTGCCAGCAGCCCCAGGGGGGACCTCTTCGGCTACACCTTC. It yields the protein CASSPRGDLFGYTF.

This clone was seen a single time. This rearrangement joins TRBV27 to TRBJ1-2; 8 positions agree with TRBD1. V trimming: 7 bases; J trimming: 4 bases; junction bases outside the gene matches: 14. CDR3 length: 16 amino acids. Germline assignment: CDR1 MNHEY and CDR2 SMNVEV (reference sequence). The CDR3, as DNA: TGTGCCAGCAATAAAAGACAGGGGCCGTCTCCCTATGGCTACACCTTC. It yields the protein CASNKRQGPSPYGYTF.

The V gene is TRBV30, the J gene TRBJ2-1; D may be TRBD2 (5 bases). Germline lookup yields CDR1 GTSNPN and CDR2 SVGIG (reference sequence). The length of the CDR3 is 16 residues. Between the trimmed V and J ends, which lost 3 bases and 2 bases, there was a span of 17 bases. The CDR3 coding sequence is TGTGCCTGGAGGGGAGACCCTTACCCTACCTACAATGAGCAGTTCTTC. It yields the protein CAWRGDPYPTYNEQFF.

This clone appeared a single time. The V call is TRBV5-4, the J call TRBJ1-2; 10 bases map to TRBD1. CDR1 is SGHNT, CDR2 YYREEE, per germline (reference sequence). The CDR3 covers 14 residues. Trimming took 5 bases from V and 3 from J; bases not matched to a gene: 4. This CDR3 reads CASSDGQGDYGYTF. The CDR3 DNA is TGTGCCAGCAGTGACGGACAGGGGGACTATGGCTACACCTTC.

This chain joins TRBV7-9 and TRBJ1-2; no firm D call. V was shortened by 1 base and J by 1 base, with 4 bases between the two germline ends. Per the germline V gene, CDR1 is SEHNR and CDR2 is FQNEAQ (reference sequence). The CDR3 has 13 amino acids. CDR3 sequence reads: CASSLEGNYGYTF. Written as DNA, the CDR3 is TGTGCCAGCAGCTTAGAGGGTAACTATGGCTACACCTTC.

The CDR3 sequence is CASGPGQGNQPQHF. The CDR3 DNA follows: TGTGCTAGTGGTCCCGGACAGGGGAATCAGCCCCAGCATTTT. This chain joins TRBV12-5 and TRBJ1-5; 9 positions agree with TRBD1. The V segment lost 5 bases and the J segment 4 bases; nucleotides outside the gene matches: 3. In germline, CDR1 is LGHNT, CDR2 FRNRAP. The CDR3 is 14 residues long.

The chain has TRBV7-9 and TRBJ1-4; D perhaps matches TRBD1 (6 bases). Germline assignment: CDR1 SEHNR and CDR2 FQNEAQ (reference sequence). The V end was cut by 2 bases, the J end by 11 bases, with 6 bases between. This CDR3 contains 11 residues. The CDR3 nucleotides are TGTGCCAGCAGCTTAACAGGGAAACTGTTTTTT. This encodes CASSLTGKLFF.

The chain couples TRBV11-2 to TRBJ2-1; 9 bases match TRBD2. Germline CDR1 is SGHAT and CDR2 is FQNNGV. Losses at the gene ends were 5 bases for V and 1 base for J; bases not matched to a gene: 3. CDR3 length equals 15 residues. CDR3 in DNA: TGTGCCAGCAGCCCTACTAGCGGGTCCTACAATGAGCAGTTCTTC. This encodes CASSPTSGSYNEQFF.

This chain connects TRBV11-3 to TRBJ2-3; 10 nucleotides line up with TRBD2. CDR3 length: 18 amino acids. Trimming removed 5 bases from V and 2 bases from J; junction bases left unmatched: 13. CDR1 and CDR2 from the germline V gene are SGHNT and YENEEA. In DNA, the CDR3 is TGTGCCAGCAGCCGCTGGGTACTAGCGGGGAGGGACACAGATACGCAGTATTTT. This encodes CASSRWVLAGRDTDTQYF.

The rearrangement uses TRBV19 and TRBJ2-2; either TRBD1 or TRBD2 may supply D (5 bases each). V was shortened by 9 bases and J by 3 bases, with 20 bases between the two germline ends. In germline, CDR1 is LNHDA, CDR2 SQIVND (reference sequence). CDR3 size: 16 residues. The CDR3 loop reads CARSFSGLGDTGELFF. In DNA, the CDR3 is TGTGCCAGGTCATTCTCAGGGCTGGGGGACACCGGGGAGCTGTTTTTT.